This T cell receptor (beta chain) was documented in a study of blood T cell repertoires in COVID-19. Study at large: The United States, Italy and Spain were the sources of the acute and convalescent COVID-19 samples. Sample material is recorded as cDNA or gDNA derived from T cells, B-cell-depleted T cells, or PBMCs.

With 1 base removed from V and 2 bases from J, the gap between germline ends came to 17 bases. The CDR3 sequence is 17 residues long. CDR1 LGHDT and CDR2 YNNKEL come from the germline V gene (reference sequence). The assay was immunoSEQ multiplex PCR, and TCRdb's table has in-frame clones only and misses some. Seen here are approximately 670,000 clones, 85% to 90% observed once, and the top ten hold roughly 0.26%. The specimen sequenced was peripheral blood. The V and J genes are TRBV3-1 (or the pseudogene TRBV3-2) and TRBJ2-5; D perhaps matches TRBD1 (6 bases). This clonotype was obtained from a woman under 30 with acute or convalescent COVID-19. CDR3 sequence reads: CASSQGPVRQAQETQYF. CDR3 DNA: TGTGCCAGCAGCCAAGGCCCAGTTCGACAGGCACAAGAGACCCAGTACTTC.